Given below is one T cell receptor beta chain in context. Its antigen is not identified. This CDR3 is built from 16 residues. The ends lost 0 bases at V and 5 bases at J; junction bases unmatched: 5. Germline assignment: CDR1 SGHDT and CDR2 YYEEEE. The table came from immunoSEQ multiplex PCR; TCRdb's copy has only in-frame clones and leaves some out. The sample holds about 43,000 clones, about 65% seen once. The data were obtained in a study of PD-1 blockade in classical Hodgkin lymphoma. Relapse was seen in all patients after autologous stem cell transplantation, and brentuximab vedotin exposure was variable. General study results and limits: Similar baseline diversity was found in complete responders and newly diagnosed patients.

Here the sequenced sample was peripheral blood mononuclear cells (PBMCs), taken before the second cycle of nivolumab. This receptor was taken from a human donor with classical Hodgkin lymphoma. The genes are TRBV5-6 and TRBJ1-6; TRBD1 matches at 7 bases. CDR3 in amino acids: CASSLAQGSDNSPLHF. In nucleotides, the CDR3 is TGTGCCAGCAGCTTGGCACAGGGGTCGGATAATTCACCCCTCCACTTT.